The 19 T cell receptor beta chains in this list originate from one sample, sequenced in a study of T cell repertoires in cytomegalovirus infection. Each CDR3 protein is one row after TCRdb ran MiXCR on the reads. Of about 740,000 distinct CDR3 sequences in the sample, less than 40% were seen once. The sequenced material came from PBMCs. The receptors here all came from a human donor in good health (CMV status not recorded). Some clones in this sample may be carry-over from other donors' samples.

V gene TRBV5-5 combines with J gene TRBJ2-1, with a weak D call TRBD2 (5 bases). Germline CDR1 and CDR2: SGHKS and YYEKEE (reference sequence). The length of the CDR3 is 16 residues. The germline V and J ends were trimmed by 0 bases and 10 bases, with 20 bases remaining between them. In DNA form, the CDR3 reads TGTGCCAGCAGCTTGGATGGCCACCGGGGAAGAGAAGAGCAGTTCTTC. This sequence encodes CASSLDGHRGREEQFF.

The V call is TRBV6-6, the J call TRBJ1-5; the D gene is possibly TRBD1 (6 bases). Germline assignment: CDR1 MNHNY and CDR2 SVGAGI (reference sequence). Between the trimmed V and J ends, which lost 6 bases and 7 bases, there was a span of 19 bases. This CDR3 comprises 15 residues. The CDR3 DNA sequence: TGTGCCAGCAGGCCATACAGGGCGTCGGGGCAGCCCCAGCATTTT. Translation gives CASRPYRASGQPQHF.

This clonotype was recorded a few times. The chain links TRBV7-9 to TRBJ2-3; D possibly corresponds to TRBD1 (6 bases). The CDR3 is 15 amino acids. CDR1 and CDR2 from the germline V gene are SEHNR and FQNEAQ (reference sequence). V lost 8 bases and J lost 0, with 15 bases in between. Here the CDR3 DNA reads TGTGCCAGCCTTGAGCGGCAGGGGAGCACAGATACGCAGTATTTT. Its protein product is CASLERQGSTDTQYF.

The chain employs TRBV5-6 and TRBJ2-2; TRBD1 is a possible D gene (6 bases). CDR3 size: 19 residues. V lost 3 bases and J 6 bases, leaving 27 bases between the germline ends. Germline V lookup: CDR1 SGHDT, CDR2 YYEEEE. This chain's CDR3 is CASSSRRGTNVVEAGELFF. The DNA for the CDR3 is TGTGCCAGCAGCTCCCGCAGGGGAACGAACGTAGTGGAGGCCGGGGAGCTGTTTTTT.

V and J are TRBV20-1 and TRBJ2-3, with D unclear. Germline CDR1 reads DFQATT; CDR2 reads SNEGSKA (reference sequence). The CDR3 is made up of 15 amino acids. The V gene lost 3 bases and the J gene lost 0 bases, with 13 bases spanning the gap. The CDR3 region has the DNA TGCAGTGCTAGGGATAGGGTGACTAGCACAGATACGCAGTATTTT. Its protein is CSARDRVTSTDTQYF.

This clonotype has more than one count but fewer than ten. V gene TRBV20-1 combines with J gene TRBJ2-7; TRBD2 aligns across 8 bases. The V gene's germline CDR1 is DFQATT and CDR2 SNEGSKA (reference sequence). The CDR3 covers 16 residues. J was trimmed by 0 bases and V by 6 bases; bases with no gene match: 13. CDR3 DNA sequence: TGCAGTGCCGAAGCTAGAAACAGCGGGAGCTCCTACGAGCAGTACTTC. Amino acid sequence: CSAEARNSGSSYEQYF.

The chain joins TRBV20-1 to TRBJ1-2; tentatively, D is TRBD1 (6 bases). Germline CDR1 is DFQATT and CDR2 is SNEGSKA (reference sequence). CDR3 length: 16 residues. V was clipped by 0 bases and J by 4 bases, with 18 bases between them. CDR3 DNA sequence: TGCAGTGCTAGAGATATTAAGGGGGAGGGCCTCTATGGCTACACCTTC. As protein: CSARDIKGEGLYGYTF.

The chain links TRBV11-1 to TRBJ2-7, with 7 bases matching TRBD2. CDR3 length equals 16 residues. Germline V gene data show CDR1 as SGHAT and CDR2 as FQDESV (reference sequence). V gave up 0 bases and J gave up 1 base; unmatched junction bases: 6. This CDR3 reads CASSLALDGRSYEQYF. CDR3 coding DNA: TGTGCCAGCAGCTTAGCCTTGGACGGGAGGTCCTACGAGCAGTACTTC.

As DNA, the CDR3 is TGTGCCAGCAGGGGAGCGTTCCAGAACACCGGGGAGCTGTTTTTT. Its protein product is CASRGAFQNTGELFF. The J gene is TRBJ2-2, the V gene TRBV7-2; perhaps TRBD2 as D (5 bases). V lost 6 bases to trimming and J lost 1 base, with 12 bases between them. The CDR3 extends over 15 amino acids. The V gene's germline CDR1 is SGHTA and CDR2 FQGNSA.

This clonotype was observed a few times. The gene calls are TRBV7-2 and TRBJ2-1; TRBD2 matches at 9 bases. The CDR3 is 16 amino acids. Germline V gives CDR1 SGHTA, CDR2 FQGNSA. J lost 9 bases, V lost 1 base, and 10 bases had no gene match. CDR3 loop: CASSLEGGGAFREQFF. CDR3 coding DNA: TGTGCCAGCAGCTTAGAGGGCGGGGGGGCTTTCCGTGAGCAGTTCTTC.

In the case of this clonotype: A much larger clone sits a single nucleotide away, making a read error possible. This CDR3 is missing its conserved last phenylalanine or tryptophan, likely due to a read error. The rearrangement uses TRBV7-6 and TRBJ2-4; 8 nucleotides agree with TRBD2. With V trimmed by 2 bases and J by 6 bases, 12 bases remained unmatched. Germline V gene data show CDR1 as SGHVS and CDR2 as FNYEAQ. This CDR3 has 17 residues. For the CDR3, the DNA is TGTGCCAGCAGCTTATTTACGGGGGGGGCGCAGGGAAACATTCAGTACTTA. It translates to CASSLFTGGAQGNIQYL.

In this sample, this clonotype turned up a few times. The chain combines TRBV12-3 or TRBV12-4 with TRBJ1-1; 7 bases agree with TRBD1. The CDR3 totals 11 residues. Germline trimming cut 6 bases from V and 12 bases from J; bases unmatched to any gene: 7. As DNA, the CDR3 is TGTGCCAGCAGCCGGGGACAGAGGACTTTCTTT. It translates to CASSRGQRTFF.

This clonotype was found many times. The CDR3 sequence: CASSLNGNTWDTQYF. CDR3 nucleotide sequence: TGTGCCAGCAGCTTAAACGGGAATACGTGGGATACGCAGTATTTT. This chain links TRBV7-2 with TRBJ2-3, with D maybe TRBD2 (5 bases). Germline V gives CDR1 SGHTA, CDR2 FQGNSA. The CDR3 sequence is 15 residues long. Trimming removed 2 bases from V and 6 bases from J, with 15 bases in between.

About this clonotype: Relative to the germline gene, one junction end is altered; a read error may explain this. The chain carries TRBV12-5 and TRBJ2-1, with 12 bases lining up with TRBD1. CDR1 is LGHNT, CDR2 FRNRAP, per germline. The length of the CDR3 is 15 residues. The CDR3 spells CTSGLGTGGRNEQFF. The CDR3 DNA reads TGTACTAGTGGTTTGGGGACAGGGGGCCGCAATGAGCAGTTCTTC.

The CDR3 sequence is CASRTHTGADQPQHF. The CDR3 nucleotides are TGTGCCAGTAGGACGCACACTGGGGCTGACCAGCCCCAGCATTTT. This chain connects TRBV19 to TRBJ1-5; D is possibly TRBD1 (5 bases). The V gene's germline CDR1 is LNHDA and CDR2 SQIVND (reference sequence). CDR3 length equals 15 residues. V was trimmed by 6 bases and J by 7 bases, leaving 19 bases between them.

A few counts support this clonotype. The chain is built from TRBV10-3 and TRBJ1-4, with TRBD1 as a possible D gene (5 bases). This CDR3 is 14 amino acids long. With 0 bases removed from V and 8 bases from J, the gap between germline ends came to 10 bases. In germline, CDR1 is ENHRY, CDR2 SYGVKD. As DNA, the CDR3 is TGTGCCATCAGTGAGTCCCCCCGGGGCGAAAAACTGTTTTTT. Amino acids: CAISESPRGEKLFF.

This clonotype has only a few counts. This rearrangement joins TRBV12-3 or TRBV12-4 to TRBJ1-1; 7 bases align to TRBD1. The CDR3 has 13 residues. Trimming removed 2 bases from V and 7 bases from J; junction bases left unmatched: 4. The CDR3 sequence is CASSLRQGGEAFF. As DNA, the CDR3 is TGTGCCAGCAGTTTAAGGCAGGGGGGTGAAGCTTTCTTT.

CDR3 sequence (DNA): TGTGCCAGCAGCTTAGTCGCCGGGTATGCTTTCTTT. Translation gives CASSLVAGYAFF. This chain uses TRBV7-9 with TRBJ1-1; D remains ambiguous. CDR1 and CDR2 from the germline V gene are SEHNR and FQNEAQ (reference sequence). Trimming stripped 1 base from V and 11 bases from J, with 11 bases between. CDR3 length equals 12 residues.

This chain connects TRBV4-1 to TRBJ2-3; TRBD1 matches 7 bases. The J call may be incorrect, as the DNA end agrees better with TRBJ1-5. The germline gives CDR1 MGHRA, CDR2 YSYEKL. The CDR3 sequence is 14 residues long. DNA for the CDR3: TGCGCCAGCAGCCCCCTGCCGGGGACAGATACGCAGCATTTT. Translating it yields CASSPLPGTDTQHF.